This T cell receptor (beta chain) stems from a study of blood T cell repertoires in COVID-19. Data came from immunoSEQ multiplex PCR; TCRdb stores just in-frame clones and leaves some out. The sample yields around 130,000 clones, 75% to 90% seen once. Sequenced sample: PBMCs or T cells enriched from blood (not recorded which). The clonotype was recovered from a woman aged 45-65 years who had recovered from COVID-19.

CDR3 DNA sequence: TGTGCCAGCAGCCTCCGGACTCTTCCTATTAGTGCGTACTTC. It encodes CASSLRTLPISAYF. The chain recombines TRBV5-6 with TRBJ2-5; tentative D call: TRBD2 (5 bases). CDR1 SGHDT and CDR2 YYEEEE come from the germline V gene. The CDR3 spans 14 residues. V was clipped by 4 bases and J by 13 bases, with 23 bases between them.